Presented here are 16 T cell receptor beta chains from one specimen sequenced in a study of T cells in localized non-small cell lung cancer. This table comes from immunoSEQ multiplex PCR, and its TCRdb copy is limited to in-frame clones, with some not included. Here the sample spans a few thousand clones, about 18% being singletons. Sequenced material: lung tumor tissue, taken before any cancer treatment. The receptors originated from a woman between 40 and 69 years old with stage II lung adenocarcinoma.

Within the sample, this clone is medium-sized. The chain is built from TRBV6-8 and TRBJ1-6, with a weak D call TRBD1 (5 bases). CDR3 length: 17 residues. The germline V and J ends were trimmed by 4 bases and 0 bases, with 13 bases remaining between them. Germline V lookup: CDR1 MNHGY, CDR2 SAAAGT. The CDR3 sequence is CASSFEDTISYNSPLHF. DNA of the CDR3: TGTGCCAGCAGTTTTGAGGACACAATCTCCTATAATTCACCCCTCCACTTT.

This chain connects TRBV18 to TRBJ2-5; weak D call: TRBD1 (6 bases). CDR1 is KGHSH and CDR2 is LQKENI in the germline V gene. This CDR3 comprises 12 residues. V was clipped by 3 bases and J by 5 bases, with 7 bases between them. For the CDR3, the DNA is TGTGCCAGCTCACCGCAGGGGGAGACCCAGTACTTC. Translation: CASSPQGETQYF.

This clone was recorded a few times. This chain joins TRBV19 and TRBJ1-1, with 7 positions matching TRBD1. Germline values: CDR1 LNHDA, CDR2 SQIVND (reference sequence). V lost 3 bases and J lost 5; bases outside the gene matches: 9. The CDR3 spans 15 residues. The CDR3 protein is CASSIPAGGETEAFF. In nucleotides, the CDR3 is TGTGCCAGTAGTATCCCGGCAGGGGGGGAGACTGAAGCTTTCTTT.

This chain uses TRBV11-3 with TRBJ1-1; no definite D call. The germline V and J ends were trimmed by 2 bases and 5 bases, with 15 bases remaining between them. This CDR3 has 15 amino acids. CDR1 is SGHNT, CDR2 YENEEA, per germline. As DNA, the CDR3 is TGTGCCAGCAGCTTAAGGGAGCCCTCGGTTACTGAAGCTTTCTTT. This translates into CASSLREPSVTEAFF.

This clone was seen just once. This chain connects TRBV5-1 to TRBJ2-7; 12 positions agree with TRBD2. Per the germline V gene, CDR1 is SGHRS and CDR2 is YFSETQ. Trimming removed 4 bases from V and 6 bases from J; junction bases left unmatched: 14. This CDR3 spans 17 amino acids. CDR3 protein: CASSATLAGGLGAEQYF. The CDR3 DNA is TGCGCCAGCAGCGCGACACTAGCGGGGGGACTGGGTGCCGAGCAGTACTTC.

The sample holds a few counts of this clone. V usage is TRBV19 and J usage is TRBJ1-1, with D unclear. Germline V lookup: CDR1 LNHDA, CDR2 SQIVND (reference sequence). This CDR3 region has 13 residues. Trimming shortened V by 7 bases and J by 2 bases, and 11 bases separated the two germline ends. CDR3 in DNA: TGTGCCAGTATAGGACCCGAAAACACTGAAGCTTTCTTT. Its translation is CASIGPENTEAFF.

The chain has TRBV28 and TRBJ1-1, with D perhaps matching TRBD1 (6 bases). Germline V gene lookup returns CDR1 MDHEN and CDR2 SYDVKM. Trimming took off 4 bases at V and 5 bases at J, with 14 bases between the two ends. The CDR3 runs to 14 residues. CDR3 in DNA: TGTGCCAGCAGTTCTCAGGGAGGGGGGACTGAAGCTTTCTTT. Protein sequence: CASSSQGGGTEAFF.

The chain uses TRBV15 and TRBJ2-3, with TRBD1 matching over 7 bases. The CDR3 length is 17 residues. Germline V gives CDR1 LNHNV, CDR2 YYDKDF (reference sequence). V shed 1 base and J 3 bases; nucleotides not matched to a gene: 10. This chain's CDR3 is CATSRGSPGQRTDTQYF. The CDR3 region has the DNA TGTGCCACCAGCAGAGGTAGTCCGGGACAGAGAACAGATACGCAGTATTTT.

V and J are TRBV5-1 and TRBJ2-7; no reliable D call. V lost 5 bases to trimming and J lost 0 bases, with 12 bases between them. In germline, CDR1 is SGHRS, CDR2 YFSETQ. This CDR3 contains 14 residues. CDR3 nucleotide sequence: TGCGCCAGCAGGGCACCAGAGTCCTCCTACGAGCAGTACTTC. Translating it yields CASRAPESSYEQYF.

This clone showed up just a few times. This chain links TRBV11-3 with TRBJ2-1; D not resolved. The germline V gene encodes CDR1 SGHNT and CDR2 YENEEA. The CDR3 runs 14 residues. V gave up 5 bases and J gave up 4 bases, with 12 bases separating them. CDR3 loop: CASSPSSKYNEQFF. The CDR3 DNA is TGTGCCAGCAGCCCCAGTAGCAAATACAATGAGCAGTTCTTC.

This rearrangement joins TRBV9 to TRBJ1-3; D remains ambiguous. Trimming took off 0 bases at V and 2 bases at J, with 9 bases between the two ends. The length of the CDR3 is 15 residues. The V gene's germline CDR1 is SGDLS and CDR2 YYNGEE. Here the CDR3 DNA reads TGTGCCAGCAGCGTAGAGGGTGGCACTGGAAACACCATATATTTT. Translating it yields CASSVEGGTGNTIYF.

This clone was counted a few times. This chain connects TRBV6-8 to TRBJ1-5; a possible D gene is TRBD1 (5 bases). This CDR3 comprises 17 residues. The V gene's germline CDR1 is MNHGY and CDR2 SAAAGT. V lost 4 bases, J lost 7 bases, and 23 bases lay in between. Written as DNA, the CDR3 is TGTGCCAGCAGTTCAACGGGGGGAATCGGGGTCCGACAGCCCCAGCATTTT. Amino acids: CASSSTGGIGVRQPQHF.

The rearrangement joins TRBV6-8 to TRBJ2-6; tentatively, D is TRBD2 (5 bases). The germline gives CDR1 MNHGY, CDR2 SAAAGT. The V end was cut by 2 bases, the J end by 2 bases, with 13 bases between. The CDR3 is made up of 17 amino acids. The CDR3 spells CASSYRGALTGANVLTF. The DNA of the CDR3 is TGTGCCAGCAGTTACCGGGGAGCATTAACTGGGGCCAACGTCCTGACTTTC.

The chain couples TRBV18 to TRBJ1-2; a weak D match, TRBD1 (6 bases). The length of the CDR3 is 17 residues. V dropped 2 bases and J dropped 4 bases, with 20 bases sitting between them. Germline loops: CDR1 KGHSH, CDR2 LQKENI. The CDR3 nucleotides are TGTGCCAGCTCACCAGAGGAAGGAACAGGGTCAGGCTATGGCTACACCTTC. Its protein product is CASSPEEGTGSGYGYTF.

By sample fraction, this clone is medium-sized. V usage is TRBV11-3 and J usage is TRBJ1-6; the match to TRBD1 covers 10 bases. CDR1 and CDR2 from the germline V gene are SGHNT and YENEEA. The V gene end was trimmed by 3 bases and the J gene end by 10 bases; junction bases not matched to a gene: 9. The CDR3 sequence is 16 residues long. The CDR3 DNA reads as TGTGCCAGCAGCTTGGGGACAGGGGCCCTTTGGTCACCCCTCCACTTT. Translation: CASSLGTGALWSPLHF.

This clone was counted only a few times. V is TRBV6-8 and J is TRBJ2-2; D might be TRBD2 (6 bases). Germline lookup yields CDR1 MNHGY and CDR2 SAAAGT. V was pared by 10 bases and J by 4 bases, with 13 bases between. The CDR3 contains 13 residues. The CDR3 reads CAIGVEGTGELFF. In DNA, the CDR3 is TGTGCCATCGGGGTGGAGGGCACCGGGGAGCTGTTTTTT.